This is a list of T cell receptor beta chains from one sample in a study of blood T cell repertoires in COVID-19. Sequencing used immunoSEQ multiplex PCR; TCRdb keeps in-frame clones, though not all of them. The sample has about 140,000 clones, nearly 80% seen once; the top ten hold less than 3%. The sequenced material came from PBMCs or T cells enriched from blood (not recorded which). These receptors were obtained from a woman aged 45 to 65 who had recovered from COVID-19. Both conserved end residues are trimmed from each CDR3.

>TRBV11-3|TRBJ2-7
ASSLRQARNEQY
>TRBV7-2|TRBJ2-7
ASRRTSGGSYEQY
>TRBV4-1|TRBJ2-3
ASSQVAGTDTQY
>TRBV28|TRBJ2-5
ASSLGLTRGAQY
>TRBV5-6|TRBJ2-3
ASSLGAGADTQY
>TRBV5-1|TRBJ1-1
ASSLQGQSMNTEAF
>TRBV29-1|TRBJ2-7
SVREEVTSYEQY
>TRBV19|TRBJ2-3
ASSNRLAGDYTQY
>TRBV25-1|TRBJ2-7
ASQEGGQGYEQY
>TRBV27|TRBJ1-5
ASSPFKGGGQPQH
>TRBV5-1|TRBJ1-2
ASRRDRGNYGYT
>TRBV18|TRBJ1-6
ASSPIGTGSSYNSPLH
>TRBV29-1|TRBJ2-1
SVDSPTRAEQF
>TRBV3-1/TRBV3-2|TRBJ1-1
ASSLNGAYTEAF
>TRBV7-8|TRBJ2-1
ASSLIGAGRYNEQF
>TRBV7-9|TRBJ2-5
ASSQRLAGGQETQY
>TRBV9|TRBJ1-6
ASSARLTRNSPLH
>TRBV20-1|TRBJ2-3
SARDRDTQY
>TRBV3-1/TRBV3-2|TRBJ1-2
ASSQANSRSHGYT
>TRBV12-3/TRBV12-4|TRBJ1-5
ASSSGQPQH
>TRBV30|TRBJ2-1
AWRGLAEFSSYNEQF
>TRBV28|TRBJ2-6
ASSRNLRTGANVLT
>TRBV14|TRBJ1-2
ASSDGTGVRGYT
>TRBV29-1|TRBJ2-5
SGGLGETQY
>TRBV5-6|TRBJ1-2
ASSLGQNYYGYT
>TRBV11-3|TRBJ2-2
ASSLDPRVDTGELF
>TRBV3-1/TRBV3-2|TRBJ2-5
ASEGGRGQETQY
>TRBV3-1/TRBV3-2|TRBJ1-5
ASSQVAGAKGPQH
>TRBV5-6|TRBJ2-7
ASSLGGSSLLINEQY
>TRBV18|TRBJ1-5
ASSKIRDTSYQPQH
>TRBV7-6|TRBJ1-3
ASSLGETGAGNTIY
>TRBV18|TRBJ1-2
ASSPAGGSYGYT
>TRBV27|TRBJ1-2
ASTPLSGAGGYT
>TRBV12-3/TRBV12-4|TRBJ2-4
GSGIAKNIQY
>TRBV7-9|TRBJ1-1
ASTPGQEYLNTEAF
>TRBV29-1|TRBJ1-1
SVVQNTEAF
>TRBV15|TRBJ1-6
ATSREGQGLTPLH
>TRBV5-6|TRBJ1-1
ASSLETGVRVTEAF
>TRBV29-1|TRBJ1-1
SGWGPRNTEAF
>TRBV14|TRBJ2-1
ASSPLGDRYNEQF
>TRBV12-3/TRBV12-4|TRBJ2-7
ASSPTGPEQY
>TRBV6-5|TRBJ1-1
ASSGKTEAF
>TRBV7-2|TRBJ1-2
ASSPEGAVGLLNYGYT
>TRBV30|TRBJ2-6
AWSPTGISGANVLT
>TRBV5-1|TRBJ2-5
ASSLSGGGRAPETQY
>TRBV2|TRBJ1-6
ASSLGQGNSPLH
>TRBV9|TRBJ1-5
ASARGASNNQPQH
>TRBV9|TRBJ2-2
ASSFNRETGPGELF
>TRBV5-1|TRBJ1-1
ASSSRDSTEAF
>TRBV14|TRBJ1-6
ASSQGTGQTYNSPLH
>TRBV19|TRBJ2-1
ASGRINAGDEQF